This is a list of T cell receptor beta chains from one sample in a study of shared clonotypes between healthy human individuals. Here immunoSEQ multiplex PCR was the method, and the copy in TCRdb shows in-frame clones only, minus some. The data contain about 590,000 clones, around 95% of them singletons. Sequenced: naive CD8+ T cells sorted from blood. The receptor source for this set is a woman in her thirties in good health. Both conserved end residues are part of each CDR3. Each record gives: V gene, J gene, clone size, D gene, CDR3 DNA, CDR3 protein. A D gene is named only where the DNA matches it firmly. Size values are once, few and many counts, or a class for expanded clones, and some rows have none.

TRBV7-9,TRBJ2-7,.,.,TGTGCCAGCAGCTTCGCGGGGGAGCAGTACTTC,CASSFAGEQYF
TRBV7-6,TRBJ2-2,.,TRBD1,TGTGCCAGCAGCCCAGGACAGGGTTGGGCCGGGGAGCTGTTTTTT,CASSPGQGWAGELFF
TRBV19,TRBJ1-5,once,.,TGTGCCACGACCGTCAGGGTGTCCAGCAATCAGCCCCAGCATTTT,CATTVRVSSNQPQHF
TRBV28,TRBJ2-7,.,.,TGTGCCAGCACGTTCGCGGGGTCCCTCTCCTACGAGCAGTACTTC,CASTFAGSLSYEQYF
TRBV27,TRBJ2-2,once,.,TGTGCCAGCAGTTTATACGGGAGTAGCACCGGGGAGCTGTTTTTT,CASSLYGSSTGELFF
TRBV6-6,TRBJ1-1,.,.,TGTGCCAGCAGTTACTCGGAAGGGTTGGCTTTCTTT,CASSYSEGLAFF
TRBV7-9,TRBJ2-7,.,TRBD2,TGTGCCAGCAGCCAAGCCCTACTAGCGGACGAGCAGTACTTC,CASSQALLADEQYF
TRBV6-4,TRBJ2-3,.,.,TGTGCCAGCAGTGAAGGGAGCGGTACGCAGTATTTT,CASSEGSGTQYF
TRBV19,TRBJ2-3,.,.,TGTGCCAGTAGTATGGGAGCTGATACGCAGTATTTT,CASSMGADTQYF
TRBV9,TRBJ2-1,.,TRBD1,TGTGCCAGCAGCTCCTCAGACAGGGCCTCCTACAATGAGCAGTTCTTC,CASSSSDRASYNEQFF
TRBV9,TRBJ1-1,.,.,TGTGCCAGCAGCGTAGGCGACGGTATGAACACTGAAGCTTTCTTT,CASSVGDGMNTEAFF
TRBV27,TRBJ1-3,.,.,TGTGCCAGCAGTTCCCTCGGGACATCGTTCGGAAACACCATATATTTT,CASSSLGTSFGNTIYF
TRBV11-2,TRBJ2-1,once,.,TGTGCCAGCAACGGGGACAACTACAATGAGCAGTTCTTC,CASNGDNYNEQFF
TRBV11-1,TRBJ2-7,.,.,TGTGCCAGCAGCTTAGGAGACAGCTCCTACGAGCAGTACTTC,CASSLGDSSYEQYF
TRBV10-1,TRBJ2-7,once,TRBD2,TGCGCCAGCAGTGAGTCGCGGGGCGGGAGGCCCCACGAGCAGTACTTC,CASSESRGGRPHEQYF
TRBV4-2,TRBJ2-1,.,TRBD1,TGTGCCAGCAGCCAAGATCAGTTGACAGGGGAAACAAATGAGCAGTTCTTC,CASSQDQLTGETNEQFF
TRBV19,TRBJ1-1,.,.,TGTGCCAGTAGTGCCCAGACAAGCCGGGAAGCTTTCTTT,CASSAQTSREAFF
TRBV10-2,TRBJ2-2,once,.,TGCGCCAGCAGTGGTAACAGGGACCCCTCCACCGGGGAGCTGTTTTTT,CASSGNRDPSTGELFF
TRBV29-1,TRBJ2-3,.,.,TGCAGCGCCGACCCAGGAAGCACAGATACGCAGTATTTT,CSADPGSTDTQYF
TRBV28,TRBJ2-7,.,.,TGTGCCAGCACAACGAATCCCGGAGGGACGAGCTCCGAGCAGTACTTC,CASTTNPGGTSSEQYF
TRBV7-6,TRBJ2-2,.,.,TGTGCCAGCAGCGTCTACAGGGACCCGAACACCGGGGAGCTGTTTTTT,CASSVYRDPNTGELFF
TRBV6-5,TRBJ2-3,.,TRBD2,TGTGCCAGCAGCCAAGCGGGAGGGTGGACAGATACGCAGTATTTT,CASSQAGGWTDTQYF
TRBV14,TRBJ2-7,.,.,TGTGCCAGCAGCCAAGGCCCATTGGAGCAGTACTTC,CASSQGPLEQYF
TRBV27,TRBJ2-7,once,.,TGTGCCAGCCGGTCAGTCAATTCCTACGAGCAGTACTTC,CASRSVNSYEQYF
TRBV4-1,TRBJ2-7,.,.,TGCGCCAGCAGCCAAGGCGGGTCCGGCTACGAGCAGTACTTC,CASSQGGSGYEQYF
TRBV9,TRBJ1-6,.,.,TGTGCCAGCAGACAGGGAAATTCACCCCTCCACTTT,CASRQGNSPLHF
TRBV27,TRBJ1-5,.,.,TGTGCCAGCAGTTTTTCCGGGAATCAGCCCCAGCATTTT,CASSFSGNQPQHF
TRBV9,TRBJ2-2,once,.,TGTGCCAGCAGCCCCACTTTTAGCCGAAACACCGGGGAGCTGTTTTTT,CASSPTFSRNTGELFF
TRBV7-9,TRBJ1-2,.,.,TGTGCCAGCAGCCCCCCTCTCCGGCGGGGCCCCTATGGCTACACCTTC,CASSPPLRRGPYGYTF
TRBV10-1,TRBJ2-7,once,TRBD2,TGCGCCAGCAGTGAATTGGGGGAGGGGCCCTACGAGCAGTACTTC,CASSELGEGPYEQYF
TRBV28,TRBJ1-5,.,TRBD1,TGTGCCAGCAGTTCCTGGACAGGGCCCGATCAGCCCCAGCATTTT,CASSSWTGPDQPQHF
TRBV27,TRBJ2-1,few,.,TGTGCCAGCAGCCACTACAATGAGCAGTTCTTC,CASSHYNEQFF
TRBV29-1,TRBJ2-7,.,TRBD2,TGCAGCGCCCGAGTGGTGGGCGGGAGGGCCTCCTACGAGCAGTACTTC,CSARVVGGRASYEQYF
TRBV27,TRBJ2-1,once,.,TGTGCCAGCAGTTTATCTGCGGGATTCATATACAATGAGCAGTTCTTC,CASSLSAGFIYNEQFF
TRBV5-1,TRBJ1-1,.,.,TGCGCCAGCAGCTTGGGGGGGCCGGACACTGAAGCTTTCTTT,CASSLGGPDTEAFF
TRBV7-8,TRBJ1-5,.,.,TGTGCCAGCAGCTTTCGGGGTGTAAGTTCTGGTTCGGCCCAGCATTTT,CASSFRGVSSGSAQHF